The rows below give T cell receptor beta chains drawn from one sample of a study of blood T cell repertoires in COVID-19. The assay was immunoSEQ multiplex PCR, and TCRdb's table has in-frame clones only and misses some. The sample yields more than 60,000 clones, roughly 90% seen once. Sequences were obtained from peripheral blood. The receptors were gathered from a human donor in a cohort sampled during active COVID-19. Each CDR3 is given with its conserved first and last residue. The D gene is left open where the match is weak. Rows give clone size only sometimes, using once, few, many, or a class for an expanded clone.

>17|TRBD2|TRBV11-3|NA|TRBJ2-3
TGTGCCAGCAGCCCGGCCCCTCTAGCGGGTAGGCCAGATACGCAGTATTTT
CASSPAPLAGRPDTQYF
>14|NA|TRBV18|NA|TRBJ2-7
TGTGCCAGCTCACCAGTGGGGCAGCAATACGAGCAGTACTTC
CASSPVGQQYEQYF
>14|NA|TRBV28|NA|TRBJ1-5
TGTGCCAGCAGTTTAGGCGGGGTATATCAGCCCCAGCATTTT
CASSLGGVYQPQHF
>16|TRBD1|TRBV7-6|NA|TRBJ2-2
TGTGCCAGCAGCACCACAGGGGGTCGCTACACCGGGGAGCTGTTTTTT
CASSTTGGRYTGELFF
>14|NA|TRBV6-2/TRBV6-3|NA|TRBJ2-5
TGTGCCAGCAGTTACGGGGGGAACCAAGAGACCCAGTACTTC
CASSYGGNQETQYF
>15|TRBD2|TRBV4-3|NA|TRBJ2-1
TGCGCCAGCAGCCAAGGGGAGCGGGGGGGGGACGAGCAGTTCTTC
CASSQGERGGDEQFF
>16|TRBD1|TRBV6-6|NA|TRBJ1-1
TGTGCCAGCAGTTTCCTTACCGGGACAGGGATCGCTGAAGCTTTCTTT
CASSFLTGTGIAEAFF
>15|TRBD1|TRBV24-1|NA|TRBJ2-1
TGTGCCACCAGTAGGGGACAGGGCTCCTACAATGAGCAGTTCTTC
CATSRGQGSYNEQFF
>15|NA|TRBV3-1/TRBV3-2|NA|TRBJ1-1
TGTGCCAGCAGCCATCCCCAACTCCATATATCTGAAGCTTTCTTT
CASSHPQLHISEAFF
>15|TRBD1|TRBV27|NA|TRBJ1-3
TGTGCCAGCAGCTACAGGGGCGAATCTGGAAACACCATATATTTT
CASSYRGESGNTIYF
>12|NA|TRBV19|NA|TRBJ1-2
TGTGCCAGTAGTGGCGGGGCTGCAGGCTACACCTTC
CASSGGAAGYTF
>15|TRBD1|TRBV19|NA|TRBJ1-5
TGTGCCAGTAGCCCCACGGGGCAGGGGGGACAGCCCCAGCATTTT
CASSPTGQGGQPQHF
>13|TRBD2|TRBV3-1/TRBV3-2|NA|TRBJ2-3
TGTGCCAGCAGCCAACGGGGGGATGATACGCAGTATTTT
CASSQRGDDTQYF
>13|NA|TRBV11-2|NA|TRBJ1-1
TGTGCCAGCAGCCAGGGATTTAACACTGAAGCTTTCTTT
CASSQGFNTEAFF
>17|NA|TRBV7-2|once|TRBJ1-1
TGTGCCAGCAGCCCGCCGAGGATGGCCCCAATTTTGATTGAAGCTTTCTTT
CASSPPRMAPILIEAFF
>16|NA|TRBV19|NA|TRBJ1-5
TGTGCCAGTACCCATTTCACAGGGAATAGCAATCAGCCCCAGCATTTT
CASTHFTGNSNQPQHF
>15|NA|TRBV25-1|NA|TRBJ2-7
TGTGCCAGCAGCCAGAGCGGCCAGATAGGGTACGAGCAGTACTTC
CASSQSGQIGYEQYF
>15|NA|TRBV4-3|NA|TRBJ1-4
TGCGCCAGCAGCCAAGCTGGGCTACTGGGTGAAAAACTGTTTTTT
CASSQAGLLGEKLFF
>15|NA|TRBV2|NA|TRBJ2-5
TGTGCCAGCAGTGCCGACAGAACCCCCCAAGAGACCCAGTACTTC
CASSADRTPQETQYF
>15|NA|TRBV6-1|NA|TRBJ1-5
TGTGCCAGCAGTGAGGAGGGGGGGCGGAATCAGCCCCAGCATTTT
CASSEEGGRNQPQHF
>13|NA|TRBV5-5|few|TRBJ1-4
TGTGCCAGCAGCTTCGGGGTTCAGGAAAAACTGTTTTTT
CASSFGVQEKLFF
>18|NA|TRBV2|NA|TRBJ1-6
TGTGCCAGCAGTGAAGGGGCGGGGGGACCCCCCACCAGTTCACCCCTCCACTTT
CASSEGAGGPPTSSPLHF
>13|TRBD1|TRBV19|NA|TRBJ1-2
TGTGCCAGTAGTATAACAGGGGGCTATGGCTACACCTTC
CASSITGGYGYTF
>13|NA|TRBV5-6|NA|TRBJ2-7
TGTGCCAGCAGCTTTACACCACCCTACGAGCAGTACTTC
CASSFTPPYEQYF
>15|NA|TRBV10-1|NA|TRBJ2-1
TGCGCCAGCAGTGAGTCGAGGGGGGGTAGGTCTGAGCAGTTCTTC
CASSESRGGRSEQFF
>17|TRBD2|TRBV11-3|NA|TRBJ2-6
TGTGCCAGCAGTCGTGACGGGGGGGTGAACGGGGCCAACGTCCTGACTTTC
CASSRDGGVNGANVLTF
>14|NA|TRBV7-9|NA|TRBJ1-2
TGTGCCAGCATCCTAGGAGGGTCAGAGGGTGGCTACACCTTC
CASILGGSEGGYTF
>17|TRBD1|TRBV3-1/TRBV3-2|NA|TRBJ2-7
TGTGCCAGCAGCCTCAATCCGGGACAGAAAGCGACCTACGAGCAGTACTTC
CASSLNPGQKATYEQYF
>14|NA|TRBV2|once|TRBJ2-1
TGTGCCAGCAGGACAGGCCGTCTTTACAATGAGCAGTTCTTC
CASRTGRLYNEQFF
>10|NA|TRBV29-1|NA|TRBJ2-1
TGCAGCGTAATCTCCCAGAGGGAGTTCTTC
CSVISQREFF
>16|NA|TRBV9|NA|TRBJ2-7
TGTGCCAGCAGCCCCAGTCGGCCAGGGGCCTCCTACGAGCAGTACTTC
CASSPSRPGASYEQYF
>16|NA|TRBV18|few|TRBJ1-4
TGTGCCAGCTCACCACGACAGATCGCAACTAATGAAAAACTGTTTTTT
CASSPRQIATNEKLFF
>16|TRBD1|TRBV16|NA|TRBJ1-2
TGTGCCAGCAGCTCCTACAGGGGTAAGGACCTCTATGGCTACACCTTC
CASSSYRGKDLYGYTF
>17|TRBD2|TRBV9|NA|TRBJ2-4
TGTGCCAGCACCCCACTCGAGCGGGGCCTAGCCAAAAACATTCAGTACTTC
CASTPLERGLAKNIQYF
>19|NA|TRBV12-2|NA|TRBJ2-6
TGTGCAAGTCGCCCACGCCCCCGGGGGGGTAACTCTGGGGCCAACGTCCTGACTTTC
CASRPRPRGGNSGANVLTF
>14|NA|TRBV6-5|NA|TRBJ1-2
TGTGCCAGCAGCCCAGAAAGAACATCCGATGGCTACACCTTC
CASSPERTSDGYTF
>18|TRBD2|TRBV10-3|NA|TRBJ2-5
TGTGCCATCAGTGCGCCCGTGGTAGCGGGGGGGCCCCAAGAGACCCAGTACTTC
CAISAPVVAGGPQETQYF